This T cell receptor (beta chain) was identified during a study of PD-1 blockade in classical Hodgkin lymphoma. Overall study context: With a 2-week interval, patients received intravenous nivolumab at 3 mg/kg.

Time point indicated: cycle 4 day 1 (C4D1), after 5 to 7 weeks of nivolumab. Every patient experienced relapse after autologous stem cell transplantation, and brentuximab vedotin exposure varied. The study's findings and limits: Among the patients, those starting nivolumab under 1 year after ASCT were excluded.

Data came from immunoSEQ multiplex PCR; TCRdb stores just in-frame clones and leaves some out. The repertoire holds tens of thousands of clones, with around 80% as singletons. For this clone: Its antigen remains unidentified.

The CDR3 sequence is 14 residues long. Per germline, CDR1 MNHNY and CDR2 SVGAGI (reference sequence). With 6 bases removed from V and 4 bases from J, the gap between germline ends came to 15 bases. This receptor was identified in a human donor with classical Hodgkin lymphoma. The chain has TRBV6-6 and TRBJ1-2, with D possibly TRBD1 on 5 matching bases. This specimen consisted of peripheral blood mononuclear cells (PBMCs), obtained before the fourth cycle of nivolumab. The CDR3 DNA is TGTGCCAGCAGCCCCACTCGGAGGGGCTATGGCTACACCTTC. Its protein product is CASSPTRRGYGYTF.